This T cell receptor beta chain appears in the sequencing data of a study of identical twins. Overall study results and limits: Less excess twin sharing appeared in beta out-of-frame sequences. Twin-shared out-of-frame alpha sequences were enriched for low generation probability. Fewer insertions characterized abundant cord blood beta clonotypes, whereas memory repertoires showed none.

TCRdb passed the 5' RACE reads through MiXCR, listing each CDR3 protein once. The sample records about 430,000 distinct CDR3 sequences, less than 20% being singletons. CDR3 length: 15 residues. V was shortened by 3 bases and J by 0 bases, with 12 bases between the two germline ends. Germline CDR1 reads SGDLS; CDR2 reads YYNGEE. The sample holds a few counts of this clonotype. Its antigen is currently unknown. Sequencing input: naive T cells sorted from blood. The rearrangement joins TRBV9 to TRBJ1-1; TRBD1 might be the D (5 bases). The source is a man in his fifties in good health. This chain's CDR3 is CASSGPGLMNTEAFF. The CDR3 DNA follows: TGTGCCAGCAGCGGACCGGGACTCATGAACACTGAAGCTTTCTTT.